This TCR beta chain came from a study of blood T cell repertoires in COVID-19. Study-wide context: Spain, Italy and the United States supplied samples that represented acute and convalescent COVID-19. Sources were T cells, B-cell-depleted T cells, or PBMCs; the material itself was cDNA or gDNA.

Only in-frame clones appear in the TCRdb table, and some are missing; sequencing was by immunoSEQ multiplex PCR. Among around 140,000 clones, about 89% were seen once, and the ten largest hold less than 5.5%. Losses at the gene ends were 6 bases for V and 5 bases for J; bases not matched to a gene: 5. Germline assignment: CDR1 SGHTA and CDR2 FQGNSA. CDR3 length equals 14 residues. Enrolment of Seattle patients took place during active infection, and they were followed longitudinally. This clone was detected only once. This sequence joins TRBV7-2 and TRBJ1-5, with TRBD1 matching 9 bases. The sequence came from a man aged 55 to 70 with COVID-19, enrolled during active disease. The sample taken for sequencing was peripheral blood. CDR3 residues: CASSLQGAYQPQHF. CDR3 bases: TGTGCCAGCAGTTTACAGGGGGCCTATCAGCCCCAGCATTTT.